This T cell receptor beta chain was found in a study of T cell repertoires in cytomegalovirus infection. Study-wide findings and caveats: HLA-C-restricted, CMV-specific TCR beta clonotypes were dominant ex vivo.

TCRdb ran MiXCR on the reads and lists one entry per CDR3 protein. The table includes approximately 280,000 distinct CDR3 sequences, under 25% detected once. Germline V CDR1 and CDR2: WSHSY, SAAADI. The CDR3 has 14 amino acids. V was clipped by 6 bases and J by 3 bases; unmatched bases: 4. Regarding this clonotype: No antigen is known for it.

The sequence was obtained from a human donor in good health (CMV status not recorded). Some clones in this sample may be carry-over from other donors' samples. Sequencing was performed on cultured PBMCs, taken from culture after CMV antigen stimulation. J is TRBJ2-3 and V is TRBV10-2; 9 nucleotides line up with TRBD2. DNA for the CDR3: TGCGCCAGCAGAATAGCGGGAGTGACAGATACGCAGTATTTT. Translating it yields CASRIAGVTDTQYF.